These 10 T cell receptor beta chains originate from one sample sequenced in a study of blood T cells in healthy people across ages. Primers used in a second PCR of about 7 to 12 cycles were a sample-barcoded 5' primer and a J-beta primer mix. TCRdb reprocessed the 5' RACE reads with MiXCR, giving one entry per CDR3 protein. The sample shows about 1 million distinct CDR3 sequences, under 30% of them seen only once. The same data also went into a second study, on T cells of mothers and their children.

The sample comprised blood. The receptors were sampled from a girl aged 2-10 years in good health.

This clonotype was seen only a few times. The chain carries TRBV7-8 and TRBJ2-3; 10 bases are a match to TRBD2. This CDR3 is built from 16 residues. Germline-derived CDR1 and CDR2 are SGHVS and FQNEAQ. J gave up 5 bases and V 4 bases, and 9 bases lay outside the gene matches. This chain's CDR3 is CASSYDGTSVEDTQYF. In nucleotides, the CDR3 is TGTGCCAGCAGCTACGACGGGACTAGCGTTGAAGATACGCAGTATTTT.

In this sample, this clonotype turned up a few times. The J gene is TRBJ1-1, the V gene TRBV7-2; no firm D call. CDR3 length equals 14 residues. Trimming took off 3 bases at V and 5 bases at J, with 13 bases between the two ends. From germline, CDR1 is SGHTA and CDR2 FQGNSA. The CDR3 here is CASSFLNLETEAFF. The CDR3 DNA reads TGTGCCAGCAGCTTCTTAAACTTAGAGACTGAAGCTTTCTTT. The full variable domain, rest sourced from reference TRBV7-2 and TRBJ1-1, is GAGVSQSPSNKVTEKGKDVELRCDPISGHTALYWYRQSLGQGLEFLIYFQGNSAPDKSGLPSDRFSAERTGGSVSTLTIQRTQQEDSAVYLCASSFLNLETEAFFGQGTRLTVV.

The chain recombines TRBV29-1 with TRBJ2-7, with 10 positions matching TRBD1. CDR3 size: 13 residues. CDR1 and CDR2 from the germline V gene are SQVTM and ANQGSEA. The V and J ends lost 4 bases and 3 bases, in that order; junction bases with no gene match: 3. The CDR3 is CSVGRDRGYEQYF. CDR3 in DNA: TGCAGCGTTGGCCGGGACAGGGGCTACGAGCAGTACTTC.

The rearrangement uses TRBV6-2 or TRBV6-3 and TRBJ2-2; a possible D gene is TRBD1 (6 bases). The germline CDR1 and CDR2 sequences are MNHEY and SVGEGT. The CDR3 is made up of 15 amino acids. The V end was cut by 10 bases, the J end by 4 bases, with 19 bases between. CDR3 protein: CAIRSRGQSTGELFF. The CDR3 bases are TGTGCCATTCGGTCCAGGGGCCAATCCACCGGGGAGCTGTTTTTT.

In its sample, this clonotype was seen a few times. This chain uses TRBV7-2 with TRBJ2-5; D might be TRBD2 (5 bases). The V gene lost 5 bases and the J gene lost 0 bases, with 13 bases spanning the gap. Germline V gene lookup returns CDR1 SGHTA and CDR2 FQGNSA. The CDR3 has 15 residues. CDR3 DNA sequence: TGTGCCAGCAGCGGATCACTAGTGTACCAAGAGACCCAGTACTTC. Translated: CASSGSLVYQETQYF.

The genes are TRBV10-3 and TRBJ2-7, with D perhaps matching TRBD1 or TRBD2 (5 bases each). Germline V gene data show CDR1 as ENHRY and CDR2 as SYGVKD. This CDR3 region has 13 residues. V was trimmed by 2 bases and J by 5 bases, leaving 10 bases between them. CDR3 sequence reads: CAISEVRENEQYF. In DNA, the CDR3 is TGTGCCATCAGTGAGGTCAGGGAGAACGAGCAGTACTTC.

The chain combines TRBV2 with TRBJ1-1, with 8 bases that match TRBD1. CDR1 and CDR2 (germline): SNHLY, FYNNEI. With V trimmed by 7 bases and J by 5 bases, 6 bases remained unmatched. The CDR3 is 13 residues long. The CDR3 loop is CASNSDRVTEAFF. The CDR3 DNA is TGTGCCAGCAACTCGGACAGGGTAACTGAAGCTTTCTTT.

This clonotype was detected once. The chain links TRBV12-3 or TRBV12-4 to TRBJ2-1; weak D call: TRBD1 (8 bases). Trimming removed 6 bases from V and 6 bases from J, with 15 bases in between. This CDR3 spans 14 amino acids. CDR3 protein: CASRENRGGNEQFF. DNA of the CDR3: TGTGCCAGCAGAGAAAACAGGGGGGGCAATGAGCAGTTCTTC.

This rearrangement joins TRBV10-3 to TRBJ1-5, with a weak D call TRBD1 (6 bases). V was trimmed by 11 bases and J by 7 bases, leaving 18 bases between them. This CDR3 comprises 13 residues. Germline lookup yields CDR1 ENHRY and CDR2 SYGVKD. The CDR3 nucleotides read TGTGCCTTCACGGGGGCAAGGGAACAGCCCCAGCATTTT. This gives the protein CAFTGAREQPQHF.

This clonotype was seen more than once but under ten times. The V gene is TRBV9, the J gene TRBJ1-1; D unresolved. The germline V gene encodes CDR1 SGDLS and CDR2 YYNGEE. V was cut by 0 bases and J by 4 bases, with 7 bases left in between. This CDR3 is 13 amino acids long. The CDR3 region is CASSVVGVTEAFF. The CDR3 DNA reads TGTGCCAGCAGCGTAGTAGGAGTCACTGAAGCTTTCTTT.